Below, 6 T cell receptor beta chains from the same sample are listed, as sequenced in a study of regulatory T cells. Amplification used 52 TRBV primers and 13 TRBJ primers. Profiled with immunoSEQ multiplex PCR; TCRdb holds only in-frame clones, not every one. Of approximately 9,000 clones in the sample, under 90% were seen once. The sequencing sample was made of CD8+ T cells sorted from blood. Source of these receptors: a person between 18 and 35 years old with CD3G deficiency.

This rearrangement joins TRBV5-1 to TRBJ2-2; 12 nucleotides agree with TRBD2. V gave up 4 bases and J gave up 6 bases; unmatched junction bases: 4. The CDR3 has 15 residues. The germline V gene has CDR1 SGHRS and CDR2 YFSETQ. The DNA of the CDR3 is TGCGCCAGCAGCCTGAGGACTAGCGGGGCCGGGGAGCTGTTTTTT. The encoded protein is CASSLRTSGAGELFF.

Concerning this clone itself: It is unclear where the CDR3 begins or ends on the DNA, so no DNA is shown, and the CDR3 is as TCRdb lists it. The chain uses TRBV7-9 and TRBJ2-1; the listed D gene, TRBD2, was not tested against the DNA. Germline loops: CDR1 SEHNR, CDR2 FQNEAQ (reference sequence). From its first to its last residue, the CDR3 has 11 amino acids. This chain's CDR3 is CASTSGDEQFF.

Comment on this clone: Since a far larger clone is one base different, this is likely a read error. Other DNA sequences of this sample code for an identical CDR3. This chain's CDR3 is CASSVGETEAFF. The CDR3 DNA reads as TGTGCCAGCAGTGTGGGGGAGACTGAAGCTTTCTTT. The chain recombines TRBV6-5 with TRBJ1-1, with D possibly matching TRBD1 (5 bases). The CDR3 length is 12 residues. Germline-derived CDR1 and CDR2 are MNHEY and SVGAGI. V was trimmed by 5 bases and J by 5 bases, leaving 9 bases between them.

The gene calls are TRBV10-3 and TRBJ1-2; D call uncertain. Trimming left V 4 bases short and J 7 bases short, with 10 bases between. This CDR3 has 12 residues. Germline V gene data show CDR1 as ENHRY and CDR2 as SYGVKD. CDR3 nucleotides: TGTGCCATCAGTGGTCCCGGGATTGGCTACACCTTC. Protein: CAISGPGIGYTF.

This clone is a singleton in its sample. The chain combines TRBV28 with TRBJ2-5, with D possibly being TRBD2 (7 bases). The CDR3 spans 13 residues. CDR1 and CDR2 from the germline V gene are MDHEN and SYDVKM. V was shortened by 3 bases and J by 7 bases, with 12 bases between the two germline ends. The CDR3 region is CASSLRGPGTQYF. CDR3 nucleotides: TGTGCCAGCAGTTTGCGGGGGCCTGGGACCCAGTACTTC.

The genes are TRBV6-1 and TRBJ1-1; 8 bases agree with TRBD1. Germline V gene sequence: CDR1 MNHNS, CDR2 SASEGT. Germline trimming cut 6 bases from V and 4 bases from J; bases unmatched to any gene: 10. This CDR3 has 15 amino acids. CDR3 nucleotide sequence: TGTGCCAGCAGCAACTTAGCAGGGGGCCCCACTGAAGCTTTCTTT. It codes for CASSNLAGGPTEAFF.